This T cell receptor (beta chain) is drawn from a study of beta chain features in type 1 diabetes. Expressed TCRB transcripts were sequenced after all isolated RNA was converted to cDNA. The method was immunoSEQ multiplex PCR; TCRdb's version includes in-frame clones alone and lacks a portion of them. Of just over 600,000 clones listed, about 16% were seen once; the top ten hold more than 0.08%. This CDR3 comprises 15 residues. The germline CDR1 and CDR2 sequences are MNHEY and SVGAGI. V lost 0 bases, J lost 6 bases, and 14 bases lay in between. Averaging approximately 0.11 L, one heparinised blood draw came from each individual donor. Researchers reported sorting CD4+ naive, central memory, regulatory and stem cell-like memory cells via CD45RO/CCR7/CD25/CD127/CD95/CD27.

The chain joins TRBV6-5 to TRBJ1-1, with TRBD1 as a possible D gene (6 bases). This TCR was recovered from a young man in good health. Source material: naive CD4+ T cells from blood. The CDR3 here is CASSYSGAKWAEAFF. The CDR3 nucleotides are TGTGCCAGCAGTTACTCGGGGGCTAAGTGGGCTGAAGCTTTCTTT.